These 19 T cell receptor beta chains were all obtained from the same sample, sequenced in a study of blood T cell repertoires in COVID-19. Using immunoSEQ multiplex PCR, the repertoire was profiled, and TCRdb retains in-frame clones only, with some absent. In the table there are 330,000 or so clones, about 91% of which are singletons. Sequencing was done on a sample of peripheral blood. The source of these receptors is a man under 40 with COVID-19, enrolled during active disease.

This chain uses TRBV6-6 with TRBJ2-7, with D unresolved. This CDR3 is 14 amino acids long. Trimming stripped 4 bases from V and 2 bases from J, with 12 bases between. Germline-derived CDR1 and CDR2 are MNHNY and SVGAGI (reference sequence). DNA of the CDR3: TGTGCCAGCAGTTCCCTGAGTGCGGCCTACGAGCAGTACTTC. This sequence encodes CASSSLSAAYEQYF.

This sequence joins TRBV19 and TRBJ1-5; D gene unclear. The CDR3 consists of 18 residues. V shed 4 bases and J shed 1 base, with 20 bases lying between them. Germline CDR1 and CDR2: LNHDA and SQIVND (reference sequence). The CDR3 DNA reads as TGTGCCAGTAGTACAGAACTCCCCTTTTGGAGAAGCAATCAGCCCCAGCATTTT. Its protein is CASSTELPFWRSNQPQHF.

The chain recombines TRBV19 with TRBJ2-1; tentative D call: TRBD2 (5 bases). Germline CDR1 LNHDA, CDR2 SQIVND (reference sequence). This CDR3 region has 15 residues. V was clipped by 5 bases and J by 4 bases, with 15 bases between them. The chain's CDR3 is CASSSSHQPYNEQFF. DNA of the CDR3: TGTGCCAGTAGTTCTAGCCACCAACCTTACAATGAGCAGTTCTTC.

The CDR3 DNA sequence: TGTGCCAGCAGCAACGGCGGGGGGCAAAGTATCTACGAGCAGTACTTC. It is translated as CASSNGGGQSIYEQYF. The chain joins TRBV7-2 to TRBJ2-7; 8 bases fit TRBD2. The germline gives CDR1 SGHTA, CDR2 FQGNSA. V was pared by 5 bases and J by 3 bases, with 12 bases of the junction left unmatched. The CDR3 totals 16 residues.

The CDR3 coding sequence is TGTGCCAGCATGTCCTCACAGACAGGGGCGGACTATGGCTACACCTTC. Amino acids: CASMSSQTGADYGYTF. J is TRBJ1-2 and V is TRBV28; 8 positions match TRBD1. The CDR3 consists of 16 residues. The germline gives CDR1 MDHEN, CDR2 SYDVKM. The J segment lost 3 bases and the V segment lost 7 bases, leaving 13 bases of the junction unmatched.

This chain connects TRBV7-9 to TRBJ2-1, with a weak D call TRBD1 (6 bases). This CDR3 is built from 14 residues. CDR1 and CDR2 (germline): SEHNR, FQNEAQ (reference sequence). Trimming stripped 0 bases from V and 6 bases from J, with 9 bases between. CDR3 residues: CASSLANRANEQFF. CDR3 nucleotides: TGTGCCAGCAGCTTAGCCAACAGGGCCAATGAGCAGTTCTTC.

This clone occurred once. The chain links TRBV4-2 to TRBJ2-7, with TRBD1 matching 8 bases. The CDR3 is 14 residues long. Germline loops: CDR1 LGHNA, CDR2 YNFKEQ. Unmatched junction bases numbered 7, after V lost 4 bases and J lost 5 bases. The CDR3: CASSPGQGLDEQYF. CDR3 coding DNA: TGTGCCAGCAGCCCAGGACAGGGTCTCGACGAGCAGTACTTC.

The chain employs TRBV7-3 and TRBJ1-2; 7 nucleotides match TRBD1. V was clipped by 5 bases and J by 8 bases; unmatched bases: 14. Germline V gives CDR1 SGHTA, CDR2 FQGTGA. The length of the CDR3 is 15 residues. The CDR3 nucleotides read TGTGCCAGCAGCCCCCGACAGGGCCTTGCTAACGGCTACACCTTC. Translation gives CASSPRQGLANGYTF.

This clone has just one count. The V call is TRBV19, the J call TRBJ1-1; no definite D call. CDR1 and CDR2 (germline): LNHDA, SQIVND (reference sequence). The CDR3 contains 12 residues. The V gene lost 9 bases and the J gene lost 0 bases, with 8 bases spanning the gap. This CDR3 reads CASSRMNTEAFF. The CDR3 DNA sequence: TGTGCCAGCTCCAGGATGAACACTGAAGCTTTCTTT.

The V gene is TRBV11-1, the J gene TRBJ2-7, with D unclear. The length of the CDR3 is 15 residues. From germline, CDR1 is SGHAT and CDR2 FQDESV (reference sequence). V gave up 3 bases and J gave up 4 bases, with 16 bases separating them. The CDR3: CASSFLYTEQYEQYF. CDR3 DNA sequence: TGTGCCAGCAGCTTCCTGTATACGGAGCAGTACGAGCAGTACTTC.

The chain links TRBV30 to TRBJ2-2, with a weak D call TRBD2 (5 bases). Per germline, CDR1 GTSNPN and CDR2 SVGIG (reference sequence). CDR3 length: 14 amino acids. The V end lost 2 bases, the J end lost 6 bases, and 13 bases lay between the germline ends. The CDR3 coding sequence is TGTGCCTGGAGTTATCTAACCGGGGCCGGGGAGCTGTTTTTT. Amino acid sequence: CAWSYLTGAGELFF.

The chain is built from TRBV6-6 and TRBJ1-5; D is ambiguous. V dropped 7 bases and J dropped 1 base, with 11 bases sitting between them. The CDR3 contains 14 residues. Looked up from germline, CDR1 is MNHNY and CDR2 is SVGAGI (reference sequence). In DNA form, the CDR3 reads TGTGCCAGCAAGGAAGGAGCGAGCAATCAGCCCCAGCATTTT. Amino acid sequence: CASKEGASNQPQHF.

The chain links TRBV9 to TRBJ1-2, with a weak D call TRBD1 (5 bases). The CDR3 is 16 amino acids. Germline CDR1 is SGDLS and CDR2 is YYNGEE. Between the trimmed V and J ends, which lost 0 bases and 2 bases, there was a span of 14 bases. Here the CDR3 reads CASSVASRVWNYGYTF. The CDR3 DNA reads as TGTGCCAGCAGCGTAGCTTCCAGGGTATGGAACTATGGCTACACCTTC.

The V call is TRBV19, the J call TRBJ1-5; 7 nucleotides align to TRBD1. CDR3 length: 15 amino acids. V lost 4 bases to trimming and J lost 2 bases; unmatched junction nucleotides: 5. In germline, CDR1 is LNHDA, CDR2 SQIVND (reference sequence). The CDR3 loop reads CASSTSGGGNQPQHF. The CDR3 DNA is TGTGCCAGTAGTACCTCAGGGGGTGGCAATCAGCCCCAGCATTTT.

This chain links TRBV6-5 with TRBJ1-2; D possibly corresponds to TRBD1 (5 bases). Germline lookup yields CDR1 MNHEY and CDR2 SVGAGI. The CDR3 extends over 13 amino acids. The ends were cut back, 6 bases at V and 4 bases at J, with 12 bases in the middle. CDR3 nucleotides: TGTGCCAGCAGCTACGACAGTTCCTATGGCTACACCTTC. Protein sequence: CASSYDSSYGYTF.

The chain joins TRBV9 to TRBJ2-3, with no clear D. The germline V gene encodes CDR1 SGDLS and CDR2 YYNGEE. CDR3 length: 15 residues. V lost 0 bases and J lost 2, with 10 bases in between. The CDR3 nucleotides are TGTGCCAGCAGCGTAGGAGGCGGCCTCACAGATACGCAGTATTTT. Translated, it gives CASSVGGGLTDTQYF.

Note on this clone: Other DNA sequences within the sample encode an identical CDR3. The chain employs TRBV27 and TRBJ2-4; tentative D call: TRBD1 (5 bases). This CDR3 is 14 amino acids long. CDR1 is MNHEY and CDR2 is SMNVEV in the germline V gene (reference sequence). V lost 3 bases to trimming and J lost 4 bases, with 10 bases between them. CDR3: CASSLSGPKNIQYF. The DNA of the CDR3 is TGTGCCAGCAGTTTGTCAGGGCCTAAAAACATTCAGTACTTC.

V gene TRBV6-5 combines with J gene TRBJ2-6, with D possibly being TRBD2 (5 bases). The V end was cut by 2 bases, the J end by 0 bases, with 8 bases between. The CDR3 has 16 amino acids. The germline gives CDR1 MNHEY, CDR2 SVGAGI. CDR3 nucleotide sequence: TGTGCCAGCAGTTACAACGGAGGCTCTGGGGCCAACGTCCTGACTTTC. Its protein product is CASSYNGGSGANVLTF.

The chain links TRBV19 to TRBJ2-6; maybe TRBD2 (6 bases). With 5 bases removed from V and 0 bases from J, the gap between germline ends came to 11 bases. CDR1 is LNHDA, CDR2 SQIVND, per germline (reference sequence). This CDR3 is built from 16 residues. CDR3 sequence reads: CASSAETSSGANVLTF. CDR3 sequence (DNA): TGTGCCAGTAGTGCAGAGACTAGCTCTGGGGCCAACGTCCTGACTTTC.